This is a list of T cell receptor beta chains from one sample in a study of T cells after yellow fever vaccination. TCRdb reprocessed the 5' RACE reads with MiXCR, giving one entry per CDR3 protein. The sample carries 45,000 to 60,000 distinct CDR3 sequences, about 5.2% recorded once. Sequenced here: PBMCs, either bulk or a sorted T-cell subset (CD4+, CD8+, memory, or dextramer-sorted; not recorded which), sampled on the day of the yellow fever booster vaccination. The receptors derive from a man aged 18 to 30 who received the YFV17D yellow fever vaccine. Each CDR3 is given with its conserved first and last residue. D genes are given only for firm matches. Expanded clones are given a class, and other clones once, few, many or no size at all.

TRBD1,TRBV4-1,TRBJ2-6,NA,TGCGCCAGCAGCCGAGGGCGACAGGGACCCTCTGGGGCCAACGTCCTGACTTTC,CASSRGRQGPSGANVLTF
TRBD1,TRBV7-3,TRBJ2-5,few,TGTGCCAGCAGCTCAGGACAGGGAGGATCCAAAGAGACCCAGTACTTC,CASSSGQGGSKETQYF
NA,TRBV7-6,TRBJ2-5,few,TGTGCCAGCAGCAACGGACTCTCGGGAGAGACCCAGTACTTC,CASSNGLSGETQYF
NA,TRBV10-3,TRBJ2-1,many,TGTGCCACCTCCCCCTCTAGGGAGTCCTACAATGAGCAGTTCTTC,CATSPSRESYNEQFF
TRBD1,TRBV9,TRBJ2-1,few,TGTGCCAGCAGCGCCTCGGGACAGGACTACAATGAGCAGTTCTTC,CASSASGQDYNEQFF
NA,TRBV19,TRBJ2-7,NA,TGTGCCAGTCGATTGGTGGGCTCTTCGACCTACGAGCAGTACTTC,CASRLVGSSTYEQYF
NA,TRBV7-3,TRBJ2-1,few,TGTGCCAGCAGCGAGGGGCGGAGTTCTTTCAATGAGCAGTTCTTC,CASSEGRSSFNEQFF
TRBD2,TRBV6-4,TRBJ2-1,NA,TGTGCCAGCAGTGTCGGGGCTAGCGGGGGGAGAACCAATGAGCAGTTCTTC,CASSVGASGGRTNEQFF
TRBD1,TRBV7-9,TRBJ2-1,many,TGTGCCAGCAGCCCGGACAGGGCTGGGGATGAGCAGTTCTTC,CASSPDRAGDEQFF
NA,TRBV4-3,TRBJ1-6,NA,TGCGCCAGCAGCCCGGGGACCACGGGGGTATTAGCACCCCTCCACTTT,CASSPGTTGVLAPLHF
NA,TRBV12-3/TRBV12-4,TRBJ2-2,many,TGTGCCAGCAGAGCGACCGCTGCCACCGGGGAGCTGTTTTTT,CASRATAATGELFF
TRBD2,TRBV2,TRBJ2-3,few,TGTGCCAGCAGATTAGCGGGGGCCACAGATACGCAGTATTTT,CASRLAGATDTQYF
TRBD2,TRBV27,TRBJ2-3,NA,TGTGCCAGCAGTTTATTGGGCACTAGCGGGGTCACAGATACGCAGTATTTT,CASSLLGTSGVTDTQYF
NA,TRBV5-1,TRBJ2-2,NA,TGCGCCACAAGGCGGGGTATGAACACCGGGGAGCTGTTTTTT,CATRRGMNTGELFF
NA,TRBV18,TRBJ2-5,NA,TGTGCCAGCTCACCAAAAGGACAGCTAGTGCAAGAGACCCAGTACTTC,CASSPKGQLVQETQYF
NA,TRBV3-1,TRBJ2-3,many,TGTGCCAGCAGCTTATTTACAGATACGCAGTATTTT,CASSLFTDTQYF
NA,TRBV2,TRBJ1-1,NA,TGTGCCAGCAATCAGGTGAACACTGAAGCTTTCTTT,CASNQVNTEAFF
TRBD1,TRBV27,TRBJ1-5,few,TGTGCCAGCAGTTCGACAGGGGGGCGCCAGCCCCAGCATTTT,CASSSTGGRQPQHF
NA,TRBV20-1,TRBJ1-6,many,TGCAGTGCTAAATCCGACACGACCTCCCACTTT,CSAKSDTTSHF
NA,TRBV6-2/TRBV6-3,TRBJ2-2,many,TGTGCCAGCAAGACCCCCGAGGGGCAGGGAGGCACCGGGGAGCTGTTTTTT,CASKTPEGQGGTGELFF
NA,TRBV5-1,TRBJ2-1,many,TGCGCCAGCAGCCCTAACCCGGGAGATTACAATGAGCAGTTCTTC,CASSPNPGDYNEQFF
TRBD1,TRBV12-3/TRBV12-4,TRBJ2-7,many,TGTGCCAGCACTAGGGCTCCGAATTTTAACAGGGGGTATAACTACGAGCAGTACTTC,CASTRAPNFNRGYNYEQYF
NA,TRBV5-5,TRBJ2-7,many,TGTGCCAGCCGACAGGACACAACCTACGAGCAGTACTTC,CASRQDTTYEQYF
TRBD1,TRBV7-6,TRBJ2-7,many,TGTGCCAGCAGCTCCGTGTACAGGGGGCAGGGGTTCGGCGAGCAGTACTTC,CASSSVYRGQGFGEQYF
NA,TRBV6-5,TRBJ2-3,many,TGTGCCAGCAGAAGACTAGTGAGCCTGACAGATACGCAGTATTTT,CASRRLVSLTDTQYF
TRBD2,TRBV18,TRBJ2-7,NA,TGTGCCAGCTCACCGGGGAGGGGCCCTTACGAGCAGTACTTC,CASSPGRGPYEQYF
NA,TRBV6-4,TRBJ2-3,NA,TGTGCCAGCAGTGACGGCTATACGCAGTATTTT,CASSDGYTQYF
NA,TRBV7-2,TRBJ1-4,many,TGTGCCACGACCCGGGCCTCGGATGAAAAACTGTTTTTT,CATTRASDEKLFF
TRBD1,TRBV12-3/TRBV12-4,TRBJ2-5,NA,TGTGCCAGCAGTTTCACGGGACAGGGACAGACCCAGTACTTC,CASSFTGQGQTQYF
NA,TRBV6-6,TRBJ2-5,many,TGTGCCCATGGGCCGAAGTTCACACAAGAGACCCAGTACTTC,CAHGPKFTQETQYF
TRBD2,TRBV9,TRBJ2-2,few,TGTGCCAGCAGCGCGACGGGACTAGCGGGGGGGGATACCCCCGGGGAGCTGTTTTTT,CASSATGLAGGDTPGELFF
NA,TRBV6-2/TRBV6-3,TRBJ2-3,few,TGTGCCAGCAGTTACCTGGGACGACGCACAGATACGCAGTATTTT,CASSYLGRRTDTQYF
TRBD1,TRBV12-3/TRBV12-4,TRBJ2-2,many,TGTGCCAGCAGCGAGACAGGGGCCCCCGCCGGGGAGCTGTTTTTT,CASSETGAPAGELFF